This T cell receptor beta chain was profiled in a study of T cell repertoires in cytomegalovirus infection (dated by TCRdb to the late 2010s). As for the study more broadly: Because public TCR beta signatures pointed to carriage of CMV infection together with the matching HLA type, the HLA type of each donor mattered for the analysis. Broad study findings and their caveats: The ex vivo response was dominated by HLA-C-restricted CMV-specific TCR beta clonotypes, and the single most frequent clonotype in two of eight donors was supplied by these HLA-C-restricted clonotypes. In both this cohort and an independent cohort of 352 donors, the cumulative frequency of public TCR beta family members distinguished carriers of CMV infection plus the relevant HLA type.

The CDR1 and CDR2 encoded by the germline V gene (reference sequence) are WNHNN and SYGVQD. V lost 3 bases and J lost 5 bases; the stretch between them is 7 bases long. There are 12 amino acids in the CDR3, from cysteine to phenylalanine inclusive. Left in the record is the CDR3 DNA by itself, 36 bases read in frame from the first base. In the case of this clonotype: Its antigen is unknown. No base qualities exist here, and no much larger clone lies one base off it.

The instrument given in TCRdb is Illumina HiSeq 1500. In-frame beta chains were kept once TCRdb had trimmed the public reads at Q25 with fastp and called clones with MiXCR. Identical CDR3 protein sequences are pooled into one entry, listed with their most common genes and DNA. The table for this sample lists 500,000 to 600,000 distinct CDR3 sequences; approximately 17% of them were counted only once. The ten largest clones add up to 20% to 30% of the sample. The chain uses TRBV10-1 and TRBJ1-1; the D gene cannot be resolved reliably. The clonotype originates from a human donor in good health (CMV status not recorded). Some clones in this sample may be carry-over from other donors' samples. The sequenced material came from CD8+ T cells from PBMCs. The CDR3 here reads CASSDPDTEAFF. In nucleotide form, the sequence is TGCGCCAGCAGTGATCCGGATACTGAAGCTTTCTTT.